The T cell receptor beta chain under discussion was sequenced for a study of T cell changes during pregnancy in multiple sclerosis. Using immunoSEQ multiplex PCR, the repertoire was profiled, and TCRdb retains in-frame clones only, with some absent. The sample lists roughly 100,000 clones, roughly 91% occurring once. Looked up from germline, CDR1 is SEHNR and CDR2 is FQNEAQ (reference sequence). The length of the CDR3 is 14 residues. The V end lost 4 bases, the J end lost 5 bases, and 11 bases lay between the germline ends. The TCR was taken from a female donor in good health, enrolled as a control in a pregnancy study. V is TRBV7-9 and J is TRBJ1-4; possible D gene TRBD1, 5 bases. The starting material was peripheral blood, obtained after pregnancy. The CDR3 DNA sequence: TGTGCCAGCAGCTCGGGGGGAGGGAATGAAAAACTGTTTTTT. It encodes CASSSGGGNEKLFF.